This T cell receptor beta chain was sequenced during a study of Siglec-9 on CD8 T cells in melanoma. Study-wide findings and caveats: Siglec-9 reportedly marks and regulates an effector memory CD8+ T-cell subset apparently accumulating in melanoma tumors.

Produced via immunoSEQ multiplex PCR; TCRdb's table is partial and in-frame only. The repertoire holds approximately 39,000 clones, with around 81% as singletons. To note about this clone: Its matching antigen is unknown.

This clonotype originated in a human donor in good health. Specimen: Siglec-9- CD8+ T cells sorted from blood.

CDR3 DNA: TGTGCCACCAGCGTAACAGGTGGAAGTAACACTGAAGCTTTCTTT. Translating it yields CATSVTGGSNTEAFF. The rearrangement joins TRBV15 to TRBJ1-1; TRBD1 is a possible D gene (5 bases). Germline V gene sequence: CDR1 LNHNV, CDR2 YYDKDF (reference sequence). V was shortened by 5 bases and J by 2 bases, with 15 bases between the two germline ends. This CDR3 is built from 15 residues.